Below are 25 T cell receptor beta chains sequenced from a single sample in a study of regulatory T cells in long-lasting Graves disease. TCR beta libraries were built with iRepertoire HTBI primers and Arm-PCR of CDR3 regions. TCRdb analysed the multiplex PCR reads with MiXCR anew, one entry per CDR3 protein. This table has 200,000 to 250,000 distinct CDR3 sequences, roughly 20% appearing once. Time point of the sample: newly diagnosed GD, antithyroid drugs for less than 3 months. Isolated PBMC RNA provided the starting material for the TCR library. The data were also submitted as part of a second study, on T cells in Graves' hyperthyroidism and ophthalmopathy.

Sequenced material: peripheral blood mononuclear cells (PBMCs), taken at new diagnosis, from a patient treated with antithyroid drugs. The source is a woman under 40 with Graves disease.

V gene TRBV6-5 combines with J gene TRBJ2-1; D is ambiguous. This CDR3 has 12 residues. V shed 2 bases and J shed 12 bases, with 11 bases lying between them. Germline V gene data show CDR1 as MNHEY and CDR2 as SVGAGI. CDR3 in amino acids: CASSYGPVVQFF. The CDR3 DNA is TGTGCCAGCAGTTACGGTCCGGTAGTGCAGTTCTTC.

This clonotype has at least ten counts. V usage is TRBV6-1 and J usage is TRBJ1-5, with TRBD1 identical over 8 bases. The ends lost 4 bases at V and 1 base at J; junction bases unmatched: 6. CDR1 and CDR2 (germline): MNHNS, SASEGT. The CDR3 totals 16 residues. DNA of the CDR3: TGTGCCAGCAGTGGACAGGGGACGATAAGCAATCAGCCCCAGCATTTT. Translation gives CASSGQGTISNQPQHF.

This clonotype was counted many times. The chain couples TRBV28 to TRBJ1-2; a possible D gene is TRBD1 (5 bases). The CDR3 spans 12 residues. Trimming stripped 8 bases from V and 4 bases from J, with 11 bases between. The germline gives CDR1 MDHEN, CDR2 SYDVKM. The CDR3 DNA is TGTGCCAGCTCACAGGTTAGCTATGGCTACACCTTC. It yields the protein CASSQVSYGYTF.

This clonotype came up a few times. The chain links TRBV6-1 to TRBJ1-3, with a weak D call TRBD1 (6 bases). Between the trimmed V and J ends, which lost 5 bases and 0 bases, there was a span of 14 bases. In germline, CDR1 is MNHNS, CDR2 SASEGT. There are 16 residues in the CDR3. CDR3 sequence (DNA): TGTGCCAGCAGTATAGGACAGACACTCTCTGGAAACACCATATATTTT. Amino acids: CASSIGQTLSGNTIYF.

Comment on this clonotype: A junction end diverges from the germline sequence, so it may reflect a read error. This rearrangement joins TRBV3-1 to TRBJ1-1; no definite D call. There are 15 residues in the CDR3. The germline V gene has CDR1 LGHDT and CDR2 YNNKEL (reference sequence). The CDR3 DNA sequence: TGTGCCAGCAGCAAAGGCTTCCTGGTCGGCACTGAAGCTTCCTTT. As protein: CASSKGFLVGTEASF. The full variable domain, rest sourced from reference TRBV3-1 and TRBJ1-1, is DTAVSQTPKYLVTQMGNDKSIKCEQNLGHDTMYWYKQDSKKFLKIMFSYNNKELIINETVPNRFSPKSPDKAHLNLHINSLELGDSAVYFCASSKGFLVGTEASFGQGTRLTVV.

The chain recombines TRBV5-1 with TRBJ1-5; 9 bases line up with TRBD1. The CDR3 length is 15 residues. The junction had 7 bases not matched to a gene; V was cut back by 4 bases and J by 5 bases. Germline V gene data show CDR1 as SGHRS and CDR2 as YFSETQ. The DNA for the CDR3 is TGCGCCAGCAGCCCCGGGACAGGGACCCATCAGCCCCAGCATTTT. Translating it yields CASSPGTGTHQPQHF.

The table lists this clonotype with many counts. V usage is TRBV20-1 and J usage is TRBJ2-3; perhaps D is TRBD1 or TRBD2 (6 bases each). V dropped 5 bases and J dropped 1 base, with 16 bases sitting between them. The CDR3 sequence is 15 residues long. Germline V CDR1 and CDR2: DFQATT, SNEGSKA (reference sequence). The CDR3 DNA sequence: TGCAGTGCTCCCCTTGGGGGGCAGCGCACAGATACGCAGTATTTT. Its translation is CSAPLGGQRTDTQYF.

There are many counts of this clonotype. V and J are TRBV10-3 and TRBJ1-5, with D possibly TRBD1 on 5 matching bases. Germline V gene sequence: CDR1 ENHRY, CDR2 SYGVKD. This CDR3 contains 14 residues. Trimming left V 3 bases short and J 9 bases short, with 15 bases between. The CDR3 protein is CAISDRGPIAPQHF. DNA of the CDR3: TGTGCCATCAGTGATAGGGGCCCAATCGCGCCCCAGCATTTT.

The sample holds many counts of this clonotype. The gene calls are TRBV5-5 and TRBJ1-2; weak D call: TRBD1 (6 bases). Per germline, CDR1 SGHKS and CDR2 YYEKEE (reference sequence). The CDR3 contains 15 residues. With 0 bases removed from V and 5 bases from J, the gap between germline ends came to 14 bases. The CDR3 is CASSLGRTQGYGYTF. The CDR3 DNA is TGTGCCAGCAGCTTGGGGCGGACGCAGGGGTATGGCTACACCTTC. Full variable domain (outside the CDR3, taken from reference TRBV5-5 and TRBJ1-2): DAGVTQSPTHLIKTRGQQVTLRCSPISGHKSVSWYQQVLGQGPQFIFQYYEKEERGRGNFPDRFSARQFPNYSSELNVNALLLGDSALYLCASSLGRTQGYGYTFGSGTRLTVV.

This clonotype was counted ten times or more. The gene calls are TRBV5-5 and TRBJ2-7, with no clear D. Germline V gene sequence: CDR1 SGHKS, CDR2 YYEKEE (reference sequence). The length of the CDR3 is 13 residues. Trimming shortened V by 2 bases and J by 0 bases, and 6 bases separated the two germline ends. This chain's CDR3 is CASSFTISYEQYF. The CDR3 DNA reads as TGTGCCAGCAGCTTCACAATCTCCTACGAGCAGTACTTC.

The table lists this clonotype with many counts. The chain couples TRBV28 to TRBJ1-5; D is unresolved. V lost 2 bases, J lost 5 bases, and 7 bases lay in between. This CDR3 has 13 residues. The germline V gene has CDR1 MDHEN and CDR2 SYDVKM. CDR3: CASSLIGYQPQHF. CDR3 sequence (DNA): TGTGCCAGCAGTTTAATCGGGTATCAGCCCCAGCATTTT.

The chain couples TRBV9 to TRBJ2-1; 12 nucleotides agree with TRBD2. CDR3 length equals 16 residues. Germline lookup yields CDR1 SGDLS and CDR2 YYNGEE. J lost 7 bases, V lost 3 bases, and 8 bases had no gene match. Written as DNA, the CDR3 is TGTGCCAGCAGCGATAGGACTAGCGGGATAGCTAATGAGCAGTTCTTC. As protein: CASSDRTSGIANEQFF. Filled out from reference TRBV9 and TRBJ2-1, the complete variable domain reads DSGVTQTPKHLITATGQRVTLRCSPRSGDLSVYWYQQSLDQGLQFLIQYYNGEERAKGNILERFSAQQFPDLHSELNLSSLELGDSALYFCASSDRTSGIANEQFFGPGTRLTVL.

To note about this clonotype: This sequence may be a read error, since a much larger clone differs from it by one base. This chain links TRBV6-2 or TRBV6-3 with TRBJ2-1; 13 bases align to TRBD2. The CDR3 loop spans 18 amino acids. V was clipped by 2 bases and J by 7 bases; unmatched bases: 11. Germline V lookup: CDR1 MNHEY, CDR2 SVGEGT. CDR3 nucleotide sequence: TGTGCCAGCAGTTACGCAGGACTAGCGGGGGCTAGAGGGAATGAGCAGTTCTTC. It specifies CASSYAGLAGARGNEQFF.

There are many counts of this clonotype. This rearrangement joins TRBV6-1 to TRBJ2-6; a weak D match, TRBD2 (5 bases). This CDR3 spans 15 amino acids. V lost 7 bases, J lost 0 bases, and 10 bases lay in between. Germline V gene data show CDR1 as MNHNS and CDR2 as SASEGT. The CDR3 nucleotides are TGTGCCAGCATTGGAGGACGCTCTGGGGCCAACGTCCTGACTTTC. Translating it yields CASIGGRSGANVLTF.

This clonotype was seen many times. V and J are TRBV6-5 and TRBJ2-7; 8 bases map to TRBD2. The CDR3 is 15 residues long. Per germline, CDR1 MNHEY and CDR2 SVGAGI. V gave up 0 bases and J gave up 5 bases; unmatched junction bases: 6. DNA of the CDR3: TGTGCCAGCAGTTACTCCCGGACTAGCTTCGACGAGCAGTACTTC. This codes for CASSYSRTSFDEQYF.

This clonotype has ten or more counts. This chain joins TRBV7-9 and TRBJ1-1; no clear D gene. The CDR3 contains 13 residues. V dropped 1 base and J dropped 5 bases, with 8 bases sitting between them. CDR1 and CDR2 from the germline V gene are SEHNR and FQNEAQ (reference sequence). The CDR3 loop is CASSLDGSTEAFF. The DNA for the CDR3 is TGTGCCAGCAGCTTAGATGGCTCGACTGAAGCTTTCTTT.

This clonotype was counted at least ten times. The chain carries TRBV4-1 and TRBJ1-1; D is unclear. The germline gives CDR1 MGHRA, CDR2 YSYEKL. The CDR3 has 16 residues. V was pared by 4 bases and J by 0 bases, with 15 bases between. Written as DNA, the CDR3 is TGCGCCAGCAGCCCACTCGAGGCTAAGGTGAACACTGAAGCTTTCTTT. Protein product: CASSPLEAKVNTEAFF.

This clonotype appeared many times. V and J are TRBV28 and TRBJ1-1; TRBD1 might be the D (5 bases). Trimming shortened V by 6 bases and J by 5 bases, and 10 bases separated the two germline ends. This CDR3 region has 12 residues. Germline CDR1 and CDR2: MDHEN and SYDVKM. The CDR3 spells CASRPGITEAFF. The CDR3 coding sequence is TGTGCCAGCAGACCAGGGATTACTGAAGCTTTCTTT.

This clonotype was recorded a few times. The chain joins TRBV25-1 to TRBJ2-5, with 7 bases matching TRBD1. Matching the DNA end better, TRBJ2-1 makes the J call doubtful. The CDR3 runs 15 residues. Germline V gene lookup returns CDR1 MGHDK and CDR2 SYGVNS. CDR3 in DNA: TGTGCCAGCAGTGAATTAGGGGACAGTTACAATGAGCAGTTCTTC. Translation gives CASSELGDSYNEQFF.

There are many counts of this clonotype. A much larger clone is a single base away; this may be a read error. The V gene is TRBV28, the J gene TRBJ2-4, with 9 positions matching TRBD2. CDR3 length: 19 amino acids. Germline loops: CDR1 MDHEN, CDR2 SYDVKM. CDR3 protein: CASSLTSGLKGLAKSIQYF. CDR3 DNA: TGTGCCAGCAGTTTAACTAGCGGGTTAAAGGGACTAGCCAAAAGCATTCAGTACTTC. Based on the CDR3 plus reference TRBV28 and TRBJ2-4, the full variable domain is DVKVTQSSRYLVKRTGEKVFLECVQDMDHENMFWYRQDPGLGLRLIYFSYDVKMKEKGDIPEGYSVSREKKERFSLILESASTNQTSMYLCASSLTSGLKGLAKSIQYFGAGTRLSVL.

The rearrangement uses TRBV30 and TRBJ1-1; TRBD1 agrees at 7 bases. The V gene end was trimmed by 0 bases and the J gene end by 4 bases; junction bases not matched to a gene: 8. The CDR3 sequence is 15 residues long. Per the germline V gene, CDR1 is GTSNPN and CDR2 is SVGIG (reference sequence). The CDR3, as DNA: TGTGCCTGGAGTGTAACGAGGCAGGGGGGCACTGAAGCTTTCTTT. Its translation is CAWSVTRQGGTEAFF.

The chain is built from TRBV20-1 and TRBJ2-6; a weak D match, TRBD2 (6 bases). The germline V gene encodes CDR1 DFQATT and CDR2 SNEGSKA (reference sequence). The germline V and J ends were trimmed by 0 bases and 2 bases, with 17 bases remaining between them. The CDR3 extends over 18 amino acids. This chain's CDR3 is CSARDPGASGAGANVLTF. The CDR3 nucleotides read TGCAGTGCTAGAGATCCGGGAGCAAGTGGGGCTGGGGCCAACGTCCTGACTTTC.

This clonotype was observed at least ten times. V is TRBV5-5 and J is TRBJ2-3, with 7 bases identical to TRBD2. The V segment lost 4 bases and the J segment 6 bases; nucleotides outside the gene matches: 8. This CDR3 has 14 residues. Germline lookup yields CDR1 SGHKS and CDR2 YYEKEE (reference sequence). The CDR3: CASSDGLGTDTQYF. The CDR3 DNA sequence: TGTGCCAGCAGCGATGGACTAGGGACGGATACGCAGTATTTT. Supplemented by reference TRBV5-5 and TRBJ2-3, the full variable domain reads DAGVTQSPTHLIKTRGQQVTLRCSPISGHKSVSWYQQVLGQGPQFIFQYYEKEERGRGNFPDRFSARQFPNYSSELNVNALLLGDSALYLCASSDGLGTDTQYFGPGTRLTVL.

This clonotype was counted ten times or more. The chain recombines TRBV7-2 with TRBJ1-1, with no clear D. Germline V lookup: CDR1 SGHTA, CDR2 FQGNSA. V lost 4 bases to trimming and J lost 4 bases, with 16 bases between them. CDR3 size: 15 residues. CDR3 amino acids: CASSSRTDRRTEAFF. CDR3 DNA sequence: TGTGCCAGCAGCTCCCGGACGGATAGACGCACTGAAGCTTTCTTT.

The chain employs TRBV28 and TRBJ1-5; D uncertain. The germline V gene encodes CDR1 MDHEN and CDR2 SYDVKM. The V and J ends lost 1 base and 0 bases respectively, with 10 bases between them. The CDR3 is 16 amino acids. As DNA, the CDR3 is TGTGCCAGCAGTTTATCCACCGGCATTAGCAATCAGCCCCAGCATTTT. Translating gives CASSLSTGISNQPQHF.